Following are 23 T cell receptor beta chains from one sample sequenced in a study of T cell changes during pregnancy in multiple sclerosis. TCRdb keeps only in-frame clones here, not all; method: immunoSEQ multiplex PCR. This sample has tens of thousands of clones, with 80% to 95% found just once. Sequencing was performed on peripheral blood, taken in the first trimester of pregnancy. The origin of the receptors is a female donor with multiple sclerosis, enrolled in a pregnancy study.

The chain employs TRBV5-5 and TRBJ2-4; 11 bases map to TRBD1. The V segment lost 4 bases and the J segment 0 bases; nucleotides outside the gene matches: 3. The CDR3 is 16 residues long. The germline CDR1 and CDR2 sequences are SGHKS and YYEKEE (reference sequence). The CDR3 nucleotides are TGTGCCAGCAGCGGGGGACAGGGGGTAGCCAAAAACATTCAGTACTTC. This translates into CASSGGQGVAKNIQYF.

This chain uses TRBV13 with TRBJ2-1, with a possible D match to TRBD2 (7 bases). There are 16 residues in the CDR3. The germline V gene has CDR1 PRHDT and CDR2 FYEKMQ (reference sequence). V shed 5 bases and J shed 8 bases, with 22 bases lying between them. Here the CDR3 DNA reads TGTGCCAGCAGCCTAGACGTGGGGGCAGGGAGGGATGAGCAGTTCTTC. It translates to CASSLDVGAGRDEQFF.

The V and J genes are TRBV2 and TRBJ2-2; 13 bases line up with TRBD2. The CDR3 consists of 18 residues. Germline V lookup: CDR1 SNHLY, CDR2 FYNNEI. Germline trimming cut 7 bases from V and 0 bases from J; bases unmatched to any gene: 8. CDR3 region: CASKAPGLAGSNTGELFF. The CDR3 DNA reads as TGTGCCAGCAAAGCTCCGGGACTAGCGGGATCGAACACCGGGGAGCTGTTTTTT.

V usage is TRBV6-5 and J usage is TRBJ2-7; 7 bases agree with TRBD1. With 5 bases clipped from V and 3 bases from J, the junction kept 4 bases outside the gene matches. In germline, CDR1 is MNHEY, CDR2 SVGAGI. The CDR3 runs 13 residues. The CDR3 here is CASSPGDSYEQYF. In nucleotides, the CDR3 is TGTGCCAGCAGTCCCGGGGACAGCTACGAGCAGTACTTC.

The V and J genes are TRBV5-5 and TRBJ2-7; 7 bases align to TRBD2. The CDR3 totals 15 residues. The V and J ends lost 7 bases and 0 bases, in that order; junction bases with no gene match: 10. From germline, CDR1 is SGHKS and CDR2 YYEKEE (reference sequence). CDR3 sequence: CASDWEGLSSYEQYF. In DNA form, the CDR3 reads TGTGCCAGCGATTGGGAGGGGTTGAGCTCCTACGAGCAGTACTTC.

This clone was found a few times. The chain carries TRBV18 and TRBJ1-1; D is possibly TRBD1 (6 bases). The germline gives CDR1 KGHSH, CDR2 LQKENI. Trimming left V 0 bases short and J 8 bases short, with 10 bases between. The CDR3 sequence is 13 residues long. The CDR3 nucleotides read TGTGCCAGCTCACCACCTCTGACAGGAGAAGCTTTCTTT. Residues: CASSPPLTGEAFF.

This sequence joins TRBV2 and TRBJ2-7, with 12 bases fitting TRBD2. CDR3 size: 15 residues. The V gene end was trimmed by 5 bases and the J gene end by 7 bases; junction bases not matched to a gene: 9. Looked up from germline, CDR1 is SNHLY and CDR2 is FYNNEI. The chain's CDR3 is CASSTGLAGLVEQYF. DNA of the CDR3: TGTGCCAGCAGTACCGGACTAGCGGGGCTTGTAGAGCAGTACTTC.

The V gene is TRBV18, the J gene TRBJ2-3; TRBD1 agrees at 9 bases. The length of the CDR3 is 14 residues. Looked up from germline, CDR1 is KGHSH and CDR2 is LQKENI. Germline trimming cut 4 bases from V and 6 bases from J; bases unmatched to any gene: 5. The CDR3 spells CASSLGQGSDTQYF. In DNA, the CDR3 is TGTGCCAGCTCACTGGGACAGGGTTCGGATACGCAGTATTTT.

The gene calls are TRBV2 and TRBJ2-2; 7 positions agree with TRBD2. The V and J ends lost 5 bases and 3 bases, in that order; junction bases with no gene match: 6. CDR1 SNHLY and CDR2 FYNNEI come from the germline V gene. This CDR3 spans 15 amino acids. This CDR3 reads CASSRWLADTGELFF. CDR3 sequence (DNA): TGTGCCAGCAGTCGGTGGCTAGCGGACACCGGGGAGCTGTTTTTT. The variable domain in full, completed from reference TRBV2 and TRBJ2-2, reads EPEVTQTPSHQVTQMGQEVILRCVPISNHLYFYWYRQILGQKVEFLVSFYNNEISEKSEIFDDQFSVERPDGSNFTLKIRSTKLEDSAMYFCASSRWLADTGELFFGEGSRLTVL.

CDR3 nucleotides: TGCGCCAGCAGCTCGAAAGGGACAGGGTTAGCCTACGAGCAGTACTTC. Translated: CASSSKGTGLAYEQYF. The genes are TRBV5-1 and TRBJ2-7; 9 positions agree with TRBD1. The J segment lost 2 bases and the V segment lost 3 bases, leaving 9 bases of the junction unmatched. The CDR3 covers 16 residues. Germline loops: CDR1 SGHRS, CDR2 YFSETQ. Based on the CDR3 plus reference TRBV5-1 and TRBJ2-7, the full variable domain is KAGVTQTPRYLIKTRGQQVTLSCSPISGHRSVSWYQQTPGQGLQFLFEYFSETQRNKGNFPGRFSGRQFSNSRSEMNVSTLELGDSALYLCASSSKGTGLAYEQYFGPGTRLTVT.

The gene calls are TRBV6-6 and TRBJ2-5; TRBD2 agrees at 9 bases. The V gene end was trimmed by 6 bases and the J gene end by 4 bases; junction bases not matched to a gene: 9. Germline lookup yields CDR1 MNHNY and CDR2 SVGAGI (reference sequence). CDR3 size: 15 residues. The CDR3 coding sequence is TGTGCCAGCAGCGGGAGTGGCGGGAGGGGAGAGACCCAGTACTTC. Its translation: CASSGSGGRGETQYF.

The gene calls are TRBV11-2 and TRBJ2-1, with TRBD1 matching 8 bases. The V and J ends lost 5 bases and 4 bases, in that order; junction bases with no gene match: 7. The CDR3 covers 15 residues. CDR1 and CDR2 from the germline V gene are SGHAT and FQNNGV. CDR3 nucleotides: TGTGCCAGCAGCAGTGACAGGGGAACGTACAATGAGCAGTTCTTC. Translated: CASSSDRGTYNEQFF.

The J gene is TRBJ2-2, the V gene TRBV28, with D hard to call. The V end lost 3 bases, the J end lost 0 bases, and 11 bases lay between the germline ends. The CDR3 has 16 amino acids. The germline CDR1 and CDR2 sequences are MDHEN and SYDVKM. CDR3 in DNA: TGTGCCAGCAGTTTTATTAGCCCCGCGAACACCGGGGAGCTGTTTTTT. Protein product: CASSFISPANTGELFF.

The chain joins TRBV7-6 to TRBJ1-1; tentative D call: TRBD1 (5 bases). The CDR3 runs to 13 residues. V was clipped by 1 base and J by 3 bases, with 6 bases between them. CDR1 is SGHVS and CDR2 is FNYEAQ in the germline V gene. The CDR3 loop is CASSLEQDTEAFF. The DNA of the CDR3 is TGTGCCAGCAGCTTAGAACAGGACACTGAAGCTTTCTTT.

A single count supports this clone. This chain uses TRBV7-3 with TRBJ2-5; 9 bases line up with TRBD2. The V segment lost 2 bases and the J segment 2 bases; nucleotides outside the gene matches: 3. This CDR3 comprises 15 residues. Germline V gene data show CDR1 as SGHTA and CDR2 as FQGTGA. The CDR3 coding sequence is TGTGCCAGCAGCTTAGCGGGAGGGCGACAAGAGACCCAGTACTTC. It encodes CASSLAGGRQETQYF.

The J gene is TRBJ1-5, the V gene TRBV6-5; 10 nucleotides align to TRBD1. V was pared by 6 bases and J by 6 bases, with 5 bases of the junction left unmatched. Germline lookup yields CDR1 MNHEY and CDR2 SVGAGI. The CDR3 is made up of 14 amino acids. The chain's CDR3 is CASRTGGRSQPQHF. CDR3 in DNA: TGTGCCAGCAGGACAGGGGGCAGGAGTCAGCCCCAGCATTTT.

The rearrangement uses TRBV19 and TRBJ2-1, with 9 bases matching TRBD2. The trim removed 3 bases at V and 5 bases at J, leaving 8 bases unmatched. Germline assignment: CDR1 LNHDA and CDR2 SQIVND (reference sequence). This CDR3 has 16 residues. CDR3 DNA: TGTGCCAGTAGTATTGTCTTGACTAGCGGAAACAATGAGCAGTTCTTC. This codes for CASSIVLTSGNNEQFF.

The chain joins TRBV19 to TRBJ2-7; 10 bases line up with TRBD1. Per germline, CDR1 LNHDA and CDR2 SQIVND (reference sequence). V trimming: 6 bases; J trimming: 6 bases; junction bases outside the gene matches: 8. The length of the CDR3 is 14 residues. The CDR3 reads CASRRDRGTGEQYF. CDR3 nucleotides: TGTGCCAGTAGGAGGGACAGGGGCACGGGCGAGCAGTACTTC. Combining the CDR3 with reference TRBV19 and TRBJ2-7 gives the whole variable domain DGGITQSPKYLFRKEGQNVTLSCEQNLNHDAMYWYRQDPGQGLRLIYYSQIVNDFQKGDIAEGYSVSREKKESFPLTVTSAQKNPTAFYLCASRRDRGTGEQYFGPGTRLTVT.

This clone was detected once. This chain uses TRBV7-9 with TRBJ2-5; TRBD1 agrees at 10 bases. CDR1 is SEHNR, CDR2 FQNEAQ, per germline (reference sequence). The junction had 5 bases not matched to a gene; V was cut back by 6 bases and J by 1 base. The CDR3 runs 15 residues. CDR3 amino acids: CASRRTGGFQETQYF. CDR3 sequence (DNA): TGTGCCAGCAGACGGACAGGGGGATTCCAAGAGACCCAGTACTTC.

This clone has a single count. The V call is TRBV11-3, the J call TRBJ2-7; a weak D match, TRBD1 (5 bases). The CDR3 loop spans 15 amino acids. Germline V gives CDR1 SGHNT, CDR2 YENEEA. V shed 2 bases and J shed 5 bases, with 16 bases lying between them. CDR3 sequence reads: CASSLNSGMWHEQYF. The CDR3 coding sequence is TGTGCCAGCAGCTTAAACTCAGGGATGTGGCACGAGCAGTACTTC. The full variable domain, its missing parts supplied by reference TRBV11-3 and TRBJ2-7, is EAGVVQSPRYKIIEKKQPVAFWCNPISGHNTLYWYLQNLGQGPELLIRYENEEAVDDSQLPKDRFSAERLKGVDSTLKIQPAELGDSAVYLCASSLNSGMWHEQYFGPGTRLTVT.

This chain uses TRBV18 with TRBJ2-3; tentative D call: TRBD1 (6 bases). The CDR3 covers 16 residues. The germline CDR1 and CDR2 sequences are KGHSH and LQKENI. V was cut by 3 bases and J by 0 bases, with 13 bases left in between. As DNA, the CDR3 is TGTGCCAGCTCACCCTTACCCCAGGGGAGCACAGATACGCAGTATTTT. This codes for CASSPLPQGSTDTQYF.

This chain links TRBV5-1 with TRBJ1-3; no definite D call. CDR1 and CDR2 from the germline V gene are SGHRS and YFSETQ. The CDR3 extends over 13 amino acids. V lost 1 base and J lost 8, with 10 bases in between. The CDR3 nucleotides are TGCGCCAGCAGCTTGACAGTTATGGACACCATATATTTT. As protein: CASSLTVMDTIYF.

The J gene is TRBJ2-3, the V gene TRBV5-1; 8 positions match TRBD2. The V gene's germline CDR1 is SGHRS and CDR2 YFSETQ. This CDR3 comprises 14 residues. Trimming took 4 bases from V and 6 from J; bases not matched to a gene: 7. The CDR3 coding sequence is TGCGCCAGCAGCCCCCGACTAGCGAGTGATACGCAGTATTTT. Its translation: CASSPRLASDTQYF.